Below, 9 T cell receptor beta chains from the same sample are listed, as sequenced in a study of Ad26.COV2.S vaccination and SARS-CoV-2 variants. Only in-frame clones appear in the TCRdb table, and some are missing; sequencing was by immunoSEQ multiplex PCR. The table shows more than 300,000 clones, with about nine tenths occurring only once. Sample treatment: 15 to 20 received Ad26.COV2.S at low or high dose, single or two shots; about 5 received placebo; per-sample allocation not given. The samples date from day 63 after the first vaccine or placebo injection. Source: peripheral blood, taken in a trial of Ad26.COV2.S vaccine versus placebo. The receptors come from a person between 18 and 60 years old who received the Ad26.COV2.S COVID-19 vaccine or a placebo.

This chain uses TRBV21-1 with TRBJ1-4; TRBD1 is taken as the D call from the table, unchecked against the DNA. TRBV21-1 is given as a pseudogene. CDR3 length: 16 residues. CDR3 nucleotides: TGTGCCAGCAGCACCGAAAGGGGACAGGGCGTAGAAAAACTGTTTTTT. This sequence encodes CASSTERGQGVEKLFF.

The V call is TRBV28, the J call TRBJ1-1, with D possibly TRBD1 on 5 matching bases. V shed 1 base and J shed 8 bases, with 17 bases lying between them. The germline CDR1 and CDR2 sequences are MDHEN and SYDVKM. The CDR3 consists of 15 residues. CDR3 in DNA: TGTGCCAGCAGTTTATCACTCCCAGGGATGAAGGAAGCTTTCTTT. It yields the protein CASSLSLPGMKEAFF.

In its sample, this clone was seen once. V usage is TRBV6-2 or TRBV6-3 and J usage is TRBJ2-7; 8 bases line up with TRBD1. J lost 0 bases, V lost 5 bases, and 3 bases had no gene match. Per germline, CDR1 MNHEY and CDR2 SVGEGT. This CDR3 is 14 amino acids long. The DNA of the CDR3 is TGTGCCAGCAGTGACGACAGGGGCTCCTACGAGCAGTACTTC. Translating it yields CASSDDRGSYEQYF.

The V gene is TRBV11-3, the J gene TRBJ2-7, with TRBD1 as a possible D gene (6 bases). Germline CDR1 reads SGHNT; CDR2 reads YENEEA. The CDR3 length is 14 residues. Trimming took off 5 bases at V and 2 bases at J, with 13 bases between the two ends. The CDR3 nucleotides read TGTGCCAGCAGCGCGACAGGCAGTACCTACGAGCAGTACTTC. It specifies CASSATGSTYEQYF.

This chain connects TRBV28 to TRBJ1-5; the D gene is possibly TRBD1 (5 bases). Looked up from germline, CDR1 is MDHEN and CDR2 is SYDVKM. Trimming pared 7 bases from V and 0 bases from J, leaving 7 bases between. CDR3 length equals 13 residues. CDR3 in amino acids: CASTDSSNQPQHF. As DNA, the CDR3 is TGTGCCAGCACAGACAGTAGCAATCAGCCCCAGCATTTT.

J is TRBJ1-2 and V is TRBV19; the match to TRBD1 covers 8 bases. Germline V gene data show CDR1 as LNHDA and CDR2 as SQIVND (reference sequence). Unmatched junction bases numbered 13, after V lost 5 bases and J lost 8 bases. The CDR3 is 15 amino acids. CDR3 bases: TGTGCCAGTAGTCCTCTGGGGCAGGGGGCGGGAGGCTACACCTTC. Amino acids: CASSPLGQGAGGYTF.

This chain links TRBV25-1 with TRBJ1-2; the match to TRBD1 covers 8 bases. The CDR3 length is 16 residues. CDR1 MGHDK and CDR2 SYGVNS come from the germline V gene. The junction had 7 bases not matched to a gene; V was cut back by 0 bases and J by 4 bases. The CDR3 bases are TGTGCCAGCAGTGAATATCGGCCAGGGGGCATCTATGGCTACACCTTC. Protein sequence: CASSEYRPGGIYGYTF.

The chain recombines TRBV9 with TRBJ2-2, with 7 bases aligning to TRBD2. The V gene end was trimmed by 4 bases and the J gene end by 3 bases; junction bases not matched to a gene: 9. Germline CDR1 SGDLS, CDR2 YYNGEE. The CDR3 contains 16 residues. The CDR3 region is CASSLIGGFDTGELFF. CDR3 DNA sequence: TGTGCCAGCAGCCTCATCGGGGGGTTTGACACCGGGGAGCTGTTTTTT.

The chain joins TRBV21-1 to TRBJ2-7; the table gives TRBD2 as D, unverified against the DNA. TRBV21-1 is deemed a pseudogene. The CDR3 has 15 residues. The CDR3 region is CASSRAGSLTYEQYF. As DNA, the CDR3 is TGTGCCAGCAGCCGAGCGGGGAGCCTCACCTACGAGCAGTACTTC.